This record looks at one T cell receptor (beta chain) sequence and its context. The antigen this receptor binds is unknown. A far larger clone is just one base off, so this is likely a read error. This sample was taken from a study of regulatory T cells in long-lasting Graves disease (dated by TCRdb to 2020 to 2022). A note on the overall study: Newly diagnosed Graves' disease patients had taken antithyroid drugs for less than 3 months. This study used TCR sequencing and RNA sequencing of peripheral blood to compare persistent Graves' disease patients against newly diagnosed Graves' disease patients. The study took place in China and was registered as a clinical trial. A total of around 35 samples underwent TCR sequencing, from roughly 13 patients with persistent Graves' disease and 20 or so patients with newly diagnosed Graves' disease. Overall results and qualifications from the work: Because the primary lesion, thyroid tissue, could not be accessed, the study looked at peripheral blood alone. More public clonotypes were shared among persistent patients (roughly 2,700) than among newly diagnosed patients (more than 950). The small sample size was acknowledged by the authors as a limitation that may reduce accuracy. Sequencing and analysis were limited to the TCR beta chain. Persistent Graves' disease patients showed lower TCR Shannon entropy and fewer highly expanded clones than newly diagnosed patients, suggesting clonal expansion. Persistent disease showed preferential use of TRBV28, TRBJ1-2 and TRBJ2-5, whereas newly diagnosed disease favored TRBV20-1 and TRBJ2-1.

The CDR3 goes from the cysteine to the phenylalanine over 15 residues. The entry retains the CDR3 DNA only, 45 bases that are in frame from base 1. V is reduced by 5 bases and J by 1 base, leaving a spacing of 14 bases between them. From a lookup of the germline V gene, CDR1 and CDR2 are SGHAT and FQNNGV. The time point label corresponds to: newly diagnosed GD, antithyroid drugs for less than 3 months. RNA was extracted from PBMCs in TRIzol for both TCR sequencing and RNA sequencing. The diagnosis of Graves' disease followed American Thyroid Association guidelines. Recruitment of patients was carried out at an endocrinology department in Xi'an, China. From each patient, nine milliliters of peripheral blood was collected into an EDTA anticoagulant tube. PBMCs were isolated by Ficoll Paque Plus density gradient separation without further T cell sorting. An Agilent 2100 Bioanalyzer and agarose gel were used to assess RNA quality, and a NanoDrop 2000 was used to measure RNA concentration.

Library preparation employed multiplex PCR. Instrument on record: Illumina HiSeq 4000. CDR3 regions were amplified by Arm-PCR with iRepertoire HTBI primers to construct TCR beta libraries. PCR products were gel purified before sequencing. On the study's bioinformatics: A total of roughly 58 TRBV and 14 TRBJ segments were identified across samples and were used for gene usage analysis of CDR3 amino acid clonotypes. COPE and FqMerger were used to merge filtered high-quality paired reads into contigs. Contigs were aligned with BLAST to IMGT TRBV, TRBD and TRBJ reference genes, and CDR3 was defined per IMGT. Any clonotype with a frequency above 0.1% was classified as a highly expanded clone. Shannon entropy served as the measure of repertoire diversity, while the Gini coefficient captured V-J evenness. Public clonotypes were defined as clonotypes shared by more than one individual. Through fastp at Q25 and MiXCR, TCRdb rebuilt clones from the public reads, retaining in-frame beta chains. For every CDR3 protein sequence, its rows merge into one entry that carries the most common genes and DNA. TCRdb's processing, not the study's, gives the V and J calls here. The sample table contains roughly 560,000 distinct CDR3 sequences; only one count was recorded for more than 10% of them. The ten largest clonotypes hold about 8.9% of the sample.

A further study also used this sample, focusing on T cells in Graves' hyperthyroidism and ophthalmopathy. As that second study puts it: Stable Graves' hyperthyroidism was defined as no progression to ophthalmopathy during 18 months of follow-up. Hyperthyroidism patients were newly diagnosed, had a disease duration of under 2 months, and were aged 18 to 65 years. The study excluded patients with uncontrolled infections, other autoimmune diseases, pregnancy or lactation. Diagnoses were established on the basis of clinical symptoms, serum thyroxine and TRAb, thyroid ultrasound, and orbital computed tomography. A first-round RT-PCR of the TCR CDR3 used the HTBI primer set with the Qiagen OneStep RT-PCR kit. Blood samples also contained most of the expanded thyroid clonotypes (frequency above 0.001), which suggests that blood repertoires may reflect thyroid immune responses. A model built on a 13 V-J signature distinguished ophthalmopathy from stable hyperthyroidism, reaching roughly 88% sensitivity and about 81% specificity in cross-validation and 80%/75% in testing. During validation, the model predicted progression to ophthalmopathy a median of around six months ahead of onset, with 70.59% sensitivity and around 72% specificity. TCR V-J signatures able to tell the groups apart were searched for in a discovery cohort of 95 to 100 patients, of whom more than 40 had Graves' ophthalmopathy and around 56 had stable Graves' hyperthyroidism. Prospective prediction of ophthalmopathy was tested in an independent validation cohort consisting of 18 hyperthyroidism patients and 17 patients who later progressed to ophthalmopathy. The 100 discovery patients were randomly split 7:3 into training and test sets. In over five Graves' hyperthyroidism patients, the study also compared T-cell repertoires from thyroid tissue with T-cell repertoires from blood. After sampling, hyperthyroidism patients received methimazole starting at 30 mg daily, and ophthalmopathy patients received high-dose intravenous methylprednisolone. Libraries were constructed in a second round of multiplex PCR, after which size selection and purification were carried out. The libraries were sequenced on an Illumina HiSeq2000 using paired-end 100 bp reads. SOAPnuke was used to process the raw data, throwing out any read that contained adapters or uncalled bases, had a mean Phred below 15, or lacked an exact constant-primer or identifier match. High-quality paired reads were merged using COPE v1.2.5, and each unique nucleotide sequence was defined as a clonotype. Clonotypes were aligned to IMGT TRBV, TRBD and TRBJ reference segments using MiTCR v1.1. Analysis was restricted to V-J combinations with a frequency above 0.0001, which covered about 99% of repertoires. The TCS score was defined as the ratio of F50 (clonal expansion) to E x V (chaos), calculated using BLOSUM62-based TCRdist between CDR3 peptides within each V-J. Welch's t-statistics and random forest reduced roughly 500 V-J features to roughly 13, which were used in a naive Bayes classifier (R e1071). Sample size was not statistically predetermined, and blinding of investigators to group allocation was not performed. The paper reports TCR Vbeta CDR3 sequencing of about 140 peripheral blood samples: 40 to 45 ophthalmopathy, fewer than 85 hyperthyroidism and around 17 progressor patients.

This TCR was sampled from a woman aged 25 to 45 with Graves disease. Donor details come from another sample of the same person, matched by shared clones. The V and J genes are TRBV11-2 and TRBJ1-1, with no D gene named confidently. Sample: peripheral blood mononuclear cells (PBMCs), taken at new diagnosis, from a patient treated with antithyroid drugs. The CDR3: CASSPRGRANTEAFF. DNA sequence: TGTGCCAGCAGCCCCCGAGGACGGGCGAACACTGAAGCTTTCTTT.